The 22 T cell receptor delta chains below all came from one sample that was sequenced in a study of gamma-delta T cells after stem cell transplantation. TCRdb applied CATT to the RT-PCR reads for clone calling. The table includes more than 2,000 delta-chain clones, approximately 3.1% detected once. Sequenced: gamma-delta T cells. These receptor sequences come from a human donor. It is not recorded whose cells these are; they may come from a transplant donor.

This clone was detected a few times. Sequence at one end of the junction differs from germline and may be a read error. The rearrangement uses TRDV2 and TRDJ3; TRDD3 might be the D (5 bases). CDR3 size: 20 residues. The germline V gene encodes CDR1 GEAIGNYY and CDR2 EKD. CDR3 bases: TGTGCCTGTGACACCGTACTGGAGGATGACAGCTCCTGTGACACCCGACAGATGTTTTTC. It yields the protein CACDTVLEDDSSCDTRQMFF.

This clone is large by share. The CDR3 DNA sequence: TGTGCCTGTGACACTGCGGCGGGGGGTCCCAGCTCCTGGGACACCCGACAGATGTTTTTC. It yields the protein CACDTAAGGPSSWDTRQMFF. The chain combines TRDV2 with TRDJ3; the D gene is possibly TRDD3 (5 bases). The germline V gene encodes CDR1 GEAIGNYY and CDR2 EKD. The germline V and J ends were trimmed by 1 base and 0 bases, with 18 bases remaining between them. CDR3 length equals 20 residues.

In its sample, this clone was seen a few times. This probably arose from a read error, given a far larger clone one base away. Other DNA sequences in this sample translate to the same CDR3. This chain connects TRDV2 to TRDJ3; no firm D call. The germline V gene encodes CDR1 GEAIGNYY and CDR2 EKD. CDR3 length: 16 amino acids. The ends were cut back, 3 bases at V and 0 bases at J, with 8 bases in the middle. The CDR3 bases are TGTGCCTGTGACTCAATTAGCTCCTGGGACACCCGACAGATGTTTTTC. Protein sequence: CACDSISSWDTRQMFF.

Remarks on this clone: TCRdb pairs this DNA with a much larger clone's protein that differs at residue 3, likely a read error; the protein shown was translated from the DNA. This rearrangement joins TRDV2 to TRDJ1, with 10 bases lining up with TRDD3. The CDR3 has 16 amino acids. Germline CDR1 is GEAIGNYY and CDR2 is EKD. Here the CDR3 reads CARDSLLGDHTDKLIF. The CDR3 nucleotides are TGTGCCCGTGACAGTTTACTGGGGGATCACACCGATAAACTCATCTTT.

By sample fraction, this clone is large. Other nucleotide sequences from this sample produce the same CDR3. The chain uses TRDV2 and TRDJ1; 9 nucleotides agree with TRDD3. Per the germline V gene, CDR1 is GEAIGNYY and CDR2 is EKD. The CDR3 contains 15 residues. V lost 4 bases to trimming and J lost 1 base; unmatched junction nucleotides: 6. The CDR3 DNA follows: TGTGCCTGTGAACCACTGGGGGACCTCACCGATAAACTCATCTTT. It specifies CACEPLGDLTDKLIF.

Concerning this clone: This may be a read error: a much more frequent sequence differs by one nucleotide. Other DNA variants within this sample encode the same CDR3. The chain employs TRDV2 and TRDJ1; TRDD3 matches 11 bases. This CDR3 contains 22 residues. Germline-derived CDR1 and CDR2 are GEAIGNYY and EKD. V dropped 3 bases and J dropped 5; count of bases not matched to a gene: 28. The CDR3 DNA reads as TGTGCCTGTGACCCGCTTGGGACAGACACGTTTGGGGGATACGTCTCCACTGATAAACTCATCTTT. Protein: CACDPLGTDTFGGYVSTDKLIF.

The V and J genes are TRDV2 and TRDJ1; TRDD3 agrees at 10 bases. The CDR3 is 20 residues long. The J segment lost 3 bases and the V segment lost 7 bases, leaving 25 bases of the junction unmatched. Germline CDR1 is GEAIGNYY and CDR2 is EKD. The CDR3 bases are TGTGCCTGCTTAAGTCTACCGACCGTACTGGGGGATGATCCTCCCGATAAACTCATCTTT. This sequence encodes CACLSLPTVLGDDPPDKLIF.

As concerns this clone: A read error likely explains this, since a far larger clone differs by one base. This chain joins TRDV2 and TRDJ1, with TRDD3 matching over 8 bases. The germline V gene encodes CDR1 GEAIGNYY and CDR2 EKD. The CDR3 has 20 residues. The trim removed 0 bases at V and 0 bases at J, leaving 17 bases unmatched. The CDR3 nucleotides read TGTGCCTGTGACACCGTTCCGGTGAGGGATACGCATCTGTACACCGATAAACTCATCTTT. Residues: CACDTVPVRDTHLYTDKLIF.

The genes are TRDV2 and TRDJ1, with 8 bases matching TRDD3. Trimming took 3 bases from V and 1 from J; bases not matched to a gene: 9. Germline V lookup: CDR1 GEAIGNYY, CDR2 EKD. The CDR3 has 16 residues. This chain's CDR3 is CACDRLGATSTDKLIF. The CDR3 DNA follows: TGTGCCTGTGACCGACTGGGGGCCACCTCCACCGATAAACTCATCTTT.

This clone was observed a few times. This likely came from a read error, as a far larger clone is one base away. V usage is TRDV2 and J usage is TRDJ1, with D perhaps matching TRDD2 or TRDD3 (5 bases each). Germline V gene lookup returns CDR1 GEAIGNYY and CDR2 EKD. CDR3 length: 20 residues. The CDR3 loop reads CACDTVSYEVGRAYTDTLIF. The CDR3 coding sequence is TGTGCCTGTGACACCGTTTCATACGAGGTAGGCCGCGCCTACACCGATACACTCATCTTT.

Concerning this clone: The protein that TCRdb holds for this DNA derives from a much larger clone and differs from the translated DNA at residue 15, which likely indicates a read error; the protein shown here is translated from the DNA. J is TRDJ2 and V is TRDV1; D is unclear. Germline CDR1 is TSWWSYY and CDR2 is QGS. This CDR3 is built from 19 residues. The CDR3 sequence: CALGELGSRLAPLTVQLFF. In nucleotides, the CDR3 is TGTGCTCTTGGGGAACTGGGCAGCCGTCTGGCTCCCCTGACAGTACAACTCTTCTTT.

By sample fraction, this clone is medium-sized. This sample includes further DNA sequences coding for the same CDR3. The chain uses TRDV2 and TRDJ1; TRDD3 agrees at 8 bases. The CDR3 contains 18 residues. Germline V gives CDR1 GEAIGNYY, CDR2 EKD. The J segment lost 5 bases and the V segment lost 4 bases, leaving 20 bases of the junction unmatched. CDR3 region: CACEPLSHNLGDPDKLIF. The CDR3 DNA is TGTGCCTGTGAACCGCTGAGCCACAATTTGGGGGATCCTGATAAACTCATCTTT.

With regard to this clone: A far larger clone differs by one base, so this is likely a read error. The J gene is TRDJ1, the V gene TRDV2; TRDD3 matches at 7 bases. The CDR3 consists of 17 residues. Trimming took 3 bases from V and 4 from J; bases not matched to a gene: 16. Germline CDR1 GEAIGNYY, CDR2 EKD. As DNA, the CDR3 is TGTGCCTGTGACGAGCTGGGGGCTACGCAGCGAAACGATAAACTCATCTTT. Its protein is CACDELGATQRNDKLIF.

This clone is large (0.1 to 1%) by share. Other DNA sequences in the sample encode the same CDR3. The V and J genes are TRDV2 and TRDJ1, with 7 bases fitting TRDD3. Germline V gene data show CDR1 as GEAIGNYY and CDR2 as EKD. This CDR3 has 15 amino acids. J was trimmed by 1 base and V by 0 bases; bases with no gene match: 4. CDR3 amino acids: CACDTLGATTDKLIF. The CDR3 DNA is TGTGCCTGTGACACCCTGGGGGCAACCACCGATAAACTCATCTTT.

As concerns this clone: TCRdb assigns this DNA the protein of a much larger clone, which departs from its translation at residue 10; this likely reflects a read error, and the protein shown comes from translating the DNA. This chain uses TRDV2 with TRDJ1; unclear D gene. CDR1 GEAIGNYY and CDR2 EKD come from the germline V gene. V was cut by 0 bases and J by 3 bases, with 13 bases left in between. The CDR3 loop spans 15 amino acids. CDR3 amino acids: CACDTVGRYADKLIF. The CDR3 nucleotides read TGTGCCTGTGACACCGTTGGAAGGTACGCCGATAAACTCATCTTT.

With respect to this clone: TCRdb's protein for this DNA is that of a much larger clone and differs from the translation at residue 9, likely a read error; the protein shown is the DNA translation. The V and J genes are TRDV2 and TRDJ1, with 11 bases identical to TRDD3. In germline, CDR1 is GEAIGNYY, CDR2 EKD. This CDR3 has 21 amino acids. V shed 0 bases, J shed 1 base, and the junction held 18 bases outside the gene matches. CDR3 DNA: TGTGCCTGTGACACCGTTGCCAGGATGTCTGGGGGATACTCCTCCACCGATAAACTCATCTTT. Encoded protein: CACDTVARMSGGYSSTDKLIF.

This clone was counted only a few times. A far larger clone is just one base off, so this is likely a read error. In the same sample, other DNA sequences code for this CDR3. The rearrangement links TRDV2 to TRDJ3; TRDD3 matches at 10 bases. The ends lost 1 base at V and 12 bases at J; junction bases unmatched: 20. Per germline, CDR1 GEAIGNYY and CDR2 EKD. This CDR3 contains 20 residues. The CDR3 DNA sequence: TGTGCCTGTGACACTGTACTGGGGGATTCAGGAGCAAATTTCGGCCGACAGATGTTTTTC. The encoded protein is CACDTVLGDSGANFGRQMFF.

This clone was counted only a few times. With a far larger clone one base away, a read error is the likely cause. The chain recombines TRDV2 with TRDJ1; 8 bases align to TRDD3. Trimming removed 0 bases from V and 1 base from J; junction bases left unmatched: 9. The CDR3 has 17 residues. CDR1 GEAIGNYY and CDR2 EKD come from the germline V gene. CDR3 bases: TGTGCCTGTGACACCGTGGGGATACTTGGGGGCACCGATAAACTCATCTTT. Encoded protein: CACDTVGILGGTDKLIF.

The table lists this clone with a few counts. A read error is possible here, since a much larger clone lies one base away. The chain links TRDV2 to TRDJ1, with 8 bases that match TRDD3. Germline values: CDR1 GEAIGNYY, CDR2 EKD. The CDR3 contains 20 residues. Germline trimming cut 3 bases from V and 0 bases from J; bases unmatched to any gene: 20. The CDR3 loop reads CACDELRDTGGALHTDKLIF. In nucleotides, the CDR3 is TGTGCCTGTGACGAACTGAGGGATACGGGGGGGGCACTTCACACCGATAAACTCATCTTT.

By sample fraction, this clone is large. Other DNA sequences from this sample encode an identical CDR3 as well. This CDR3 is CACDTLLGDTRRKPDKLIF. The DNA for the CDR3 is TGTGCCTGTGACACCTTACTGGGGGATACGCGGCGCAAGCCCGATAAACTCATCTTT. This chain joins TRDV2 and TRDJ1; the match to TRDD3 covers 13 bases. The germline V gene has CDR1 GEAIGNYY and CDR2 EKD. The CDR3 extends over 19 amino acids. The J segment lost 3 bases and the V segment lost 0 bases, leaving 12 bases of the junction unmatched.

This clone was observed a handful of times. TCRdb pairs this DNA with a much larger clone's protein that differs at residue 4, likely a read error; the protein shown was translated from the DNA. The chain carries TRDV2 and TRDJ3, with 9 bases matching TRDD3. The V gene's germline CDR1 is GEAIGNYY and CDR2 EKD. Germline trimming cut 5 bases from V and 0 bases from J; bases unmatched to any gene: 10. This CDR3 is 19 amino acids long. This chain's CDR3 is CACGVVLGESSWDTRQMFF. CDR3 sequence (DNA): TGTGCCTGTGGCGTCGTACTGGGGGAGAGCTCCTGGGACACCCGACAGATGTTTTTC.

This clone is deemed medium-sized. The CDR3 DNA is TGTGCCTGTGACACCGTATCTGGGGGACCGTACACCGATAAACTCATCTTT. The encoded protein is CACDTVSGGPYTDKLIF. J is TRDJ1 and V is TRDV2; 8 bases line up with TRDD3. The CDR3 runs to 17 residues. Germline loops: CDR1 GEAIGNYY, CDR2 EKD. J gave up 0 bases and V 0 bases, and 8 bases lay outside the gene matches.